Described below is a single TCR beta chain sequence and its context. The data stem from a study of T cell changes during pregnancy in multiple sclerosis. The CDR3 extends over 16 amino acids. CDR1 and CDR2 from the germline V gene are MNHEY and SMNVEV (reference sequence). The V segment lost 2 bases and the J segment 3 bases; nucleotides outside the gene matches: 8. This table comes from immunoSEQ multiplex PCR, and its TCRdb copy is limited to in-frame clones, with some not included. The sample lists 25,000 to 40,000 clones, about 89% occurring once. The chain joins TRBV27 to TRBJ2-3; 7 bases line up with TRBD2. This sequence was found in a female donor with multiple sclerosis, enrolled in a pregnancy study. Sequenced material: CD8+ T cells from peripheral blood mononuclear cells, taken in the second trimester of pregnancy. CDR3 DNA: TGTGCCAGCAGTTTAAAACCCGGGAGGTTTACAGATACGCAGTATTTT. Translated: CASSLKPGRFTDTQYF.